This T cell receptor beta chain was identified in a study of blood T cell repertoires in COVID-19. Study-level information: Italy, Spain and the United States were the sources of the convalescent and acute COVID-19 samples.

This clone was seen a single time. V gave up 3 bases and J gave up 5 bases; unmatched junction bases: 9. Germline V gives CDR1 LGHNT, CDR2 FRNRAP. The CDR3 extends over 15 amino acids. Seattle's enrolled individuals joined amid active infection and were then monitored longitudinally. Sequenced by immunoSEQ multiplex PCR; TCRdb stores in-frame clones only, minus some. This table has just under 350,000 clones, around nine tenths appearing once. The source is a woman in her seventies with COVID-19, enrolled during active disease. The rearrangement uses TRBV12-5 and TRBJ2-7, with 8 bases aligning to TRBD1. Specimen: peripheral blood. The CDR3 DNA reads TGTGCTAGTGGTTTACAAGTGGACAGGGCGCACGAGCAGTACTTC. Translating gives CASGLQVDRAHEQYF.